This TCR beta chain is from a study of response to subunit inactivated influenza vaccine. Study-wide results and limits: Each seasonal flu vaccination may recruit only limited new T cells, authors suggested.

With respect to this clonotype: Its antigen remains unidentified.

In TCRdb, the RT-PCR reads were re-called with MiXCR into one record per CDR3 protein. Of hundreds of thousands of distinct CDR3 sequences in the sample, 12% are singletons; the top ten hold roughly a tenth. The trim removed 3 bases at V and 6 bases at J, leaving 1 base unmatched. CDR3 size: 14 residues. The sequence was collected from a man aged 50-59 years who received an inactivated influenza vaccine. The chain couples TRBV12-3 or TRBV12-4 to TRBJ2-2; 10 bases line up with TRBD2. Sample: PBMCs from blood, taken on the day of vaccination. The CDR3 coding sequence is TGTGCCAGCAGTTTGAGCGGGGGGGCCGGGGAGCTGTTTTTT. Protein: CASSLSGGAGELFF.